This T cell receptor beta chain was obtained from a study of technical replicates of blood from a handful of donors. The CDR3 length is 15 residues. CDR1 is LNHDA, CDR2 SQIVND, per germline (reference sequence). The V gene lost 0 bases and the J gene lost 3 bases, with 12 bases spanning the gap. Sequencing was performed with immunoSEQ multiplex PCR; in TCRdb, only in-frame clones are kept and a portion is missing. The sample holds about 70,000 clones, roughly 96% seen once. The V call is TRBV19, the J call TRBJ2-7; the D gene is possibly TRBD1 (7 bases). The clonotype was recovered from a human donor in good health. Specimen: T cells isolated from PBMCs. In DNA, the CDR3 is TGTGCCAGTAGTATAGAGGCGGGACAGTTCTACGAGCAGTACTTC. Its translation: CASSIEAGQFYEQYF.